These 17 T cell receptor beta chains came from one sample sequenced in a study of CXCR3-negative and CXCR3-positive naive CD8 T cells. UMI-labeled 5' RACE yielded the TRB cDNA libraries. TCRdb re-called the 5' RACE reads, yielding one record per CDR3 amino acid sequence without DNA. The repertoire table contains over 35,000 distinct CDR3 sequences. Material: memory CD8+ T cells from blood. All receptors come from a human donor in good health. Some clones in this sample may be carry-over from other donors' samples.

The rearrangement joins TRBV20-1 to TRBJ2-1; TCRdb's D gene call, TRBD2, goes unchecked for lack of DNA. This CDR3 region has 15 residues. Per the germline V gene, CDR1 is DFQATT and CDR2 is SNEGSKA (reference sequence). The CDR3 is CSASSGSSSYNEQFF.

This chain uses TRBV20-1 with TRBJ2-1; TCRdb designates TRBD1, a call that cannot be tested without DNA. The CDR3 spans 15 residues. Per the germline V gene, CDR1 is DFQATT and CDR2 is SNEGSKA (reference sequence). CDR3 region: CSAPPPGGMRNEQFF.

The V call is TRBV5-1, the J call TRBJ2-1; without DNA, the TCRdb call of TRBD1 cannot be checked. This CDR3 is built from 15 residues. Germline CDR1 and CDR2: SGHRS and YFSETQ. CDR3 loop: CASRFGQGIHNEQFF.

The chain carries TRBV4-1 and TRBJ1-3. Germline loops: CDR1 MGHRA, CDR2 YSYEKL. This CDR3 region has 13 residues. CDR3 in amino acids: CASSQGGRNTIYF.

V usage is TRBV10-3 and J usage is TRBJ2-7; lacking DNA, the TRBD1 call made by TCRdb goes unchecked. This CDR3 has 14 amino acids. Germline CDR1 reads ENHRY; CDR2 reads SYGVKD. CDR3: CAISGDRRSYEQYF.

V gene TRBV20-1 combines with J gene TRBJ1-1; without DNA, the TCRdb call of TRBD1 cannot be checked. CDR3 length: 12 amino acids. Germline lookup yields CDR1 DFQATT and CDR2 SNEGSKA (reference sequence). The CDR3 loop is CSAQDRDWWAFF.

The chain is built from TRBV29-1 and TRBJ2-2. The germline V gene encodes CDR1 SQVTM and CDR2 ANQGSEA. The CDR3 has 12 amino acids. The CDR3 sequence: CSVLTETGELFF.

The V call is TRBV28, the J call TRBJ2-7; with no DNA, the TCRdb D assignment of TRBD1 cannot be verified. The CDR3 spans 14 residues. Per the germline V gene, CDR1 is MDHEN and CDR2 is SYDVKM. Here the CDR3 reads CASSWGLSSYEQYF.

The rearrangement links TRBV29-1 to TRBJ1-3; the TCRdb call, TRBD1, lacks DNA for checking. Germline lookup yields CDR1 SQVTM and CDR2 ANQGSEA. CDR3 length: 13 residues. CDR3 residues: CSGGTGNGNTIYF. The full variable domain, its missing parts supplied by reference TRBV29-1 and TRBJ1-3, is SAVISQKPSRDICQRGTSLTIQCQVDSQVTMMFWYRQQPGQSLTLIATANQGSEATYESGFVIDKFPISRPNLTFSTLTVSNMSPEDSSIYLCSGGTGNGNTIYFGEGSWLTVV.

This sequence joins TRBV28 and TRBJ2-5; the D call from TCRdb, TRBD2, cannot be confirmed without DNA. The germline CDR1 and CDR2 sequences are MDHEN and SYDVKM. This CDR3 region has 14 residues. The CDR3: CASSPSKYQETQYF.

The CDR3 loop reads CATTRERTGWETQYF. The chain links TRBV15 to TRBJ2-5; TCRdb reports TRBD1, a call that lacks DNA to check it against. The CDR3 is made up of 15 amino acids. CDR1 LNHNV and CDR2 YYDKDF come from the germline V gene (reference sequence).

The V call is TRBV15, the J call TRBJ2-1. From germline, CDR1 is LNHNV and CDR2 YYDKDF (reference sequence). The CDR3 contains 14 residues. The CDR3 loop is CATSREQQYNEQFF.

CDR3 sequence: CSATPGPGSAVYEQYF. The chain joins TRBV20-1 to TRBJ2-7; TCRdb reports TRBD1, a call that lacks DNA to check it against. Germline-derived CDR1 and CDR2 are DFQATT and SNEGSKA (reference sequence). The CDR3 is 16 amino acids.

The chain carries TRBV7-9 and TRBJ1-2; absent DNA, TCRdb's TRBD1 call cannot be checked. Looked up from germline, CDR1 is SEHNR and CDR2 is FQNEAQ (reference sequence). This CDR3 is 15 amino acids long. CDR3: CASSLEGGKSDGYTF.

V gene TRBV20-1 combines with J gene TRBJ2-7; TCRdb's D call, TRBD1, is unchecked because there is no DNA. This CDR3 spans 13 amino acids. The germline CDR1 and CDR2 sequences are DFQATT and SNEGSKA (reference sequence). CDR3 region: CSAIGQVSYEQYF.

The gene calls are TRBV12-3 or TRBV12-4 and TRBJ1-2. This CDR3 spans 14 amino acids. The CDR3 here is CASSLGSGNYGYTF.

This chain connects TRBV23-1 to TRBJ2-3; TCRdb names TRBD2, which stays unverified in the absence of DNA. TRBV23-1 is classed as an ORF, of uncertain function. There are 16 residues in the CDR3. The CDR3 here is CASSQFGRTSADTQYF.